The next 27 T cell receptor beta chains were all read from a single sample in a study of PD-L1 blockade in urothelial cancer. The assay was immunoSEQ multiplex PCR, and TCRdb's table has in-frame clones only and misses some. The data contain about 63,000 clones, approximately 80% of them seen just once; the ten biggest clones take up more than 5%. Noted time point: pretreatment peripheral blood. Source: PBMCs, taken around atezolizumab (anti-PD-L1) treatment. Receptors originate from a man in his 70s with urothelial cancer.

This chain connects TRBV6-5 to TRBJ2-1, with 8 bases matching TRBD2. V trimming: 0 bases; J trimming: 5 bases; junction bases outside the gene matches: 6. From germline, CDR1 is MNHEY and CDR2 SVGAGI. The CDR3 has 16 residues. In DNA, the CDR3 is TGTGCCAGCAGTTACTCTCTACGGCGGGAGGACAATGAGCAGTTCTTC. This translates into CASSYSLRREDNEQFF.

This chain joins TRBV10-1 and TRBJ2-2, with D unresolved. Germline lookup yields CDR1 WNHNN and CDR2 SYGVQD (reference sequence). The CDR3 has 14 residues. Deletions cut 10 bases from V and 9 bases from J, with 21 bases between. The CDR3 reads CATNRVPFLRELFF. Written as DNA, the CDR3 is TGCGCCACCAACCGGGTCCCATTCTTGCGGGAGCTGTTTTTT.

This chain uses TRBV18 with TRBJ1-1; D may be TRBD1 (5 bases). Germline CDR1 reads KGHSH; CDR2 reads LQKENI. This CDR3 region has 15 residues. V lost 0 bases and J lost 2, with 10 bases in between. The CDR3 reads CASSPPGLSNTEAFF. CDR3 bases: TGTGCCAGCTCACCACCGGGACTTAGTAACACTGAAGCTTTCTTT.

The chain combines TRBV5-1 with TRBJ1-1, with D perhaps TRBD1 (5 bases). The V gene lost 2 bases and the J gene lost 4 bases, with 15 bases spanning the gap. Germline CDR1 reads SGHRS; CDR2 reads YFSETQ. CDR3 size: 15 residues. The CDR3 is CASSLTRGRGTEAFF. CDR3 in DNA: TGCGCCAGCAGCTTAACCCGAGGGAGGGGCACTGAAGCTTTCTTT.

Relative to its sample, this clone is medium-sized. This chain uses TRBV10-3 with TRBJ2-7, with D maybe TRBD1 (5 bases). V was cut by 2 bases and J by 3 bases, with 14 bases left in between. The CDR3 is 15 residues long. Germline CDR1 is ENHRY and CDR2 is SYGVKD. CDR3 DNA sequence: TGTGCCATCAGTGAGCCGGACAACACCAACTACGAGCAGTACTTC. Its translation: CAISEPDNTNYEQYF.

The chain recombines TRBV19 with TRBJ2-5; 7 bases map to TRBD2. V was clipped by 10 bases and J by 2 bases; unmatched bases: 10. The CDR3 consists of 14 residues. Germline V gene lookup returns CDR1 LNHDA and CDR2 SQIVND (reference sequence). The CDR3: CATRPAGVQETQYF. DNA of the CDR3: TGTGCCACCCGACCCGCGGGGGTACAAGAGACCCAGTACTTC.

This sequence joins TRBV7-2 and TRBJ1-5; tentative D call: TRBD1 (6 bases). Germline lookup yields CDR1 SGHTA and CDR2 FQGNSA. Trimming stripped 3 bases from V and 7 bases from J, with 10 bases between. The CDR3 covers 13 residues. The CDR3 DNA is TGTGCCAGCAGCTTCAAGGGGGACCAGCCCCAGCATTTT. It translates to CASSFKGDQPQHF.

V gene TRBV5-1 combines with J gene TRBJ1-1; a weak D match, TRBD1 (5 bases). Germline lookup yields CDR1 SGHRS and CDR2 YFSETQ. This CDR3 is built from 14 residues. The V and J ends lost 4 bases and 1 base respectively, with 11 bases between them. This chain's CDR3 is CASSLGLSNTEAFF. DNA of the CDR3: TGCGCCAGCAGCCTGGGACTCTCGAACACTGAAGCTTTCTTT. Supplemented by reference TRBV5-1 and TRBJ1-1, the full variable domain reads KAGVTQTPRYLIKTRGQQVTLSCSPISGHRSVSWYQQTPGQGLQFLFEYFSETQRNKGNFPGRFSGRQFSNSRSEMNVSTLELGDSALYLCASSLGLSNTEAFFGQGTRLTVV.

This chain connects TRBV5-1 to TRBJ1-4; a possible D gene is TRBD1 (5 bases). Germline CDR1 reads SGHRS; CDR2 reads YFSETQ. The CDR3 loop spans 15 amino acids. Trimming removed 5 bases at V and 4 bases at J, with 15 bases between. CDR3 region: CASSLGVQSNEKLFF. The CDR3 DNA is TGCGCCAGCAGTTTAGGGGTACAGAGTAATGAAAAACTGTTTTTT. The full variable domain, rest sourced from reference TRBV5-1 and TRBJ1-4, is KAGVTQTPRYLIKTRGQQVTLSCSPISGHRSVSWYQQTPGQGLQFLFEYFSETQRNKGNFPGRFSGRQFSNSRSEMNVSTLELGDSALYLCASSLGVQSNEKLFFGSGTQLSVL.

The V call is TRBV5-1, the J call TRBJ1-2; 8 nucleotides match TRBD1. CDR3 size: 12 residues. Per germline, CDR1 SGHRS and CDR2 YFSETQ. The V segment lost 1 base and the J segment 8 bases; nucleotides outside the gene matches: 1. The chain's CDR3 is CASSLTGGGYTF. The CDR3 DNA sequence: TGCGCCAGCAGCTTGACAGGGGGAGGCTACACCTTC.

The chain employs TRBV5-1 and TRBJ2-7; possibly TRBD1 for D (6 bases). The CDR3 loop spans 14 amino acids. Germline V gene lookup returns CDR1 SGHRS and CDR2 YFSETQ. The V end was cut by 0 bases, the J end by 4 bases, with 11 bases between. Here the CDR3 DNA reads TGCGCCAGCAGCTTGGATTCAGGGGCGTACGAGCAGTACTTC. It yields the protein CASSLDSGAYEQYF.

CDR3 sequence reads: CASSLGQLNYGYTF. The DNA for the CDR3 is TGTGCCAGCAGCTTAGGACAGCTTAACTATGGCTACACCTTC. The V gene is TRBV5-8, the J gene TRBJ1-2; D perhaps matches TRBD1 (6 bases). Germline V gene lookup returns CDR1 SGHTS and CDR2 YDEGEE. This CDR3 region has 14 residues. V was trimmed by 2 bases and J by 1 base, leaving 9 bases between them.

The chain links TRBV6-6 to TRBJ1-1; TRBD1 might be the D (6 bases). Trimming removed 6 bases at V and 4 bases at J, with 15 bases between. Germline CDR1 MNHNY, CDR2 SVGAGI (reference sequence). CDR3 length equals 14 residues. The CDR3, as DNA: TGTGCCAGCAGGACCCAGGGGTTTGCCACTGAAGCTTTCTTT. Its translation: CASRTQGFATEAFF.

This clone occurred a few times. The chain carries TRBV19 and TRBJ1-1; perhaps TRBD1 as D (5 bases). This CDR3 is 12 amino acids long. Germline CDR1 reads LNHDA; CDR2 reads SQIVND (reference sequence). V was cut by 9 bases and J by 6 bases, with 14 bases left in between. DNA of the CDR3: TGTGCCAGCGCTACGGGGGGGGCTGAAGCTTTCTTT. It yields the protein CASATGGAEAFF.

This chain links TRBV5-5 with TRBJ2-1; 7 bases align to TRBD1. This CDR3 comprises 18 residues. From germline, CDR1 is SGHKS and CDR2 YYEKEE (reference sequence). Trimming cost V 0 bases and J 0 bases; bases outside gene matches: 9. CDR3 sequence (DNA): TGTGCCAGCAGCTTGGAGGGGGCCAGGGTAAGCTCCTACAATGAGCAGTTCTTC. Encoded protein: CASSLEGARVSSYNEQFF.

The J gene is TRBJ2-7, the V gene TRBV29-1, with TRBD1 matching over 7 bases. Per germline, CDR1 SQVTM and CDR2 ANQGSEA. Trimming at V came to 3 bases and at J to 0 bases, leaving 2 bases not matched to a gene. The CDR3 has 13 residues. In DNA form, the CDR3 reads TGCAGCGTTGATCCAGGGGGCTCCTACGAGCAGTACTTC. Translated: CSVDPGGSYEQYF.

The V and J genes are TRBV18 and TRBJ1-4; a weak D match, TRBD1 (6 bases). V was trimmed by 1 base and J by 8 bases, leaving 14 bases between them. The CDR3 contains 15 residues. Germline V CDR1 and CDR2: KGHSH, LQKENI. CDR3 loop: CASSPLRGVGEKLFF. CDR3 nucleotide sequence: TGTGCCAGCTCACCACTCAGGGGTGTAGGAGAAAAACTGTTTTTT.

V and J are TRBV7-2 and TRBJ2-1, with 8 bases matching TRBD1. The CDR3 is 15 residues long. Germline CDR1 is SGHTA and CDR2 is FQGNSA. The V and J ends lost 1 base and 9 bases, in that order; junction bases with no gene match: 8. As DNA, the CDR3 is TGTGCCAGCAGCTTAGAAGTGATTACAGGGGGTGAGCAGTTCTTC. Residues: CASSLEVITGGEQFF.

The chain's CDR3 is CASSPSRDTRNQPQHF. The CDR3 DNA reads TGTGCCAGTAGTCCGAGCCGGGACACCCGCAATCAGCCCCAGCATTTT. This chain uses TRBV19 with TRBJ1-5, with D perhaps TRBD1 (6 bases). Germline CDR1 and CDR2: LNHDA and SQIVND (reference sequence). CDR3 length equals 16 residues. V lost 5 bases, J lost 2 bases, and 16 bases lay in between. Based on the CDR3 plus reference TRBV19 and TRBJ1-5, the full variable domain is DGGITQSPKYLFRKEGQNVTLSCEQNLNHDAMYWYRQDPGQGLRLIYYSQIVNDFQKGDIAEGYSVSREKKESFPLTVTSAQKNPTAFYLCASSPSRDTRNQPQHFGDGTRLSIL.

The chain couples TRBV21-1 to TRBJ2-2; TRBD1 is taken as the D call from the table, unchecked against the DNA. TRBV21-1 is a pseudogene segment. There are 14 residues in the CDR3. The CDR3 protein is CATRQGGSTGELFF. As DNA, the CDR3 is TGTGCCACAAGACAGGGTGGGAGCACCGGGGAGCTGTTTTTT.

V gene TRBV28 combines with J gene TRBJ1-2, with D maybe TRBD1 (6 bases). Germline V CDR1 and CDR2: MDHEN, SYDVKM. Trimming shortened V by 11 bases and J by 7 bases, and 17 bases separated the two germline ends. The CDR3 consists of 12 residues. For the CDR3, the DNA is TGTGCCGTCCGGGGGGGGGCAGTTGGCTACACCTTC. This encodes CAVRGGAVGYTF.

V is TRBV7-8 and J is TRBJ1-5; 9 nucleotides match TRBD1. CDR3 size: 17 residues. With V trimmed by 5 bases and J by 2 bases, 10 bases remained unmatched. Germline CDR1 SGHVS, CDR2 FQNEAQ. CDR3 sequence reads: CASSPTRTGVGNQPQHF. DNA of the CDR3: TGTGCCAGCAGCCCGACGAGGACAGGGGTTGGCAATCAGCCCCAGCATTTT.

This clone was counted only a few times. The gene calls are TRBV7-9 and TRBJ2-5, with unresolved D. The CDR3 loop spans 14 amino acids. V lost 1 base and J 1 base, leaving 7 bases between the germline ends. CDR1 and CDR2 from the germline V gene are SEHNR and FQNEAQ (reference sequence). CDR3 amino acids: CASSLVTFQETQYF. The CDR3 nucleotides read TGTGCCAGCAGCTTAGTGACATTCCAAGAGACCCAGTACTTC.

This sequence joins TRBV5-1 and TRBJ2-2; the D is unclear. The CDR3 sequence is 13 residues long. In germline, CDR1 is SGHRS, CDR2 YFSETQ. The V end lost 5 bases, the J end lost 6 bases, and 11 bases lay between the germline ends. The CDR3 spells CASRMAGSGELFF. As DNA, the CDR3 is TGCGCCAGCAGGATGGCAGGCTCCGGGGAGCTGTTTTTT.

The rearrangement joins TRBV5-1 to TRBJ2-5; TRBD2 aligns across 11 bases. The CDR3 runs 16 residues. V shed 2 bases, J shed 4 bases, and the junction held 7 bases outside the gene matches. Germline V gene lookup returns CDR1 SGHRS and CDR2 YFSETQ. The CDR3 DNA is TGCGCCAGCAGCTTCTCAACTAGCGGGGGAACAGAGACCCAGTACTTC. It codes for CASSFSTSGGTETQYF.

V gene TRBV5-1 combines with J gene TRBJ2-3, with TRBD2 as a possible D gene (5 bases). V shed 2 bases and J shed 4 bases, with 11 bases lying between them. The CDR3 is 14 amino acids. The V gene's germline CDR1 is SGHRS and CDR2 YFSETQ. DNA of the CDR3: TGCGCCAGCAGCTTAGCCAATAGCGCAGATACGCAGTATTTT. Its protein is CASSLANSADTQYF.

V and J are TRBV15 and TRBJ1-1, with a possible D match to TRBD1 (5 bases). The germline V gene has CDR1 LNHNV and CDR2 YYDKDF (reference sequence). CDR3 length equals 15 residues. Trimming shortened V by 0 bases and J by 7 bases, and 15 bases separated the two germline ends. CDR3 DNA sequence: TGTGCCACCAGCAGAGATCTCGAAGGGGTGGATGAAGCTTTCTTT. This encodes CATSRDLEGVDEAFF.